This T cell receptor (beta chain) was retrieved from a study of cytomegalovirus exposure and HLA in healthy donors. V lost 6 bases, J lost 0 bases, and 9 bases lay in between. Germline values: CDR1 MNHEY, CDR2 SVGAGI. The CDR3 contains 15 residues. PCR used 60 Vbeta primers and 13 Jbeta primers. The repertoire was sequenced with immunoSEQ multiplex PCR; TCRdb's copy has only in-frame clones and lacks some. The sample holds about 180,000 clones, approximately 80% seen once. The J gene is TRBJ2-6, the V gene TRBV6-5; D is perhaps TRBD1 (5 bases). The sequencing input was PBMCs. The clonotype was recovered from a man aged 18 to 30 in good health and CMV-seronegative. The CDR3 DNA is TGTGCCAGCAGAGTGACAGTCTCTGGGGCCAACGTCCTGACTTTC. Translating it yields CASRVTVSGANVLTF.